Following are 13 T cell receptor beta chains from one sample sequenced in a study of blood T cell repertoires in COVID-19. Using immunoSEQ multiplex PCR, the repertoire was profiled, and TCRdb retains in-frame clones only, with some absent. The repertoire holds approximately 150,000 clones, with 80% to 90% as singletons. The sequenced material came from peripheral blood. These TCRs come from a man in his 70s with acute or convalescent COVID-19.

The chain recombines TRBV11-3 with TRBJ2-1; weak D call: TRBD2 (6 bases). CDR1 is SGHNT and CDR2 is YENEEA in the germline V gene. Between the trimmed V and J ends, which lost 1 base and 4 bases, there was a span of 11 bases. CDR3 length: 15 residues. CDR3 bases: TGTGCCAGCAGCTTAGTCGGCGGGGATTACAATGAGCAGTTCTTC. Translated, it gives CASSLVGGDYNEQFF.

The genes are TRBV3-1 (or the pseudogene TRBV3-2) and TRBJ1-1; the D gene is possibly TRBD1 (6 bases). Germline V gene lookup returns CDR1 LGHDT and CDR2 YNNKEL (reference sequence). Trimming took off 5 bases at V and 5 bases at J, with 15 bases between the two ends. This CDR3 is built from 14 residues. CDR3 DNA: TGTGCCAGCAGCGGCCAGGACAGAAGGACTGAAGCTTTCTTT. Encoded protein: CASSGQDRRTEAFF.

The J gene is TRBJ1-1, the V gene TRBV28; D is perhaps TRBD1 (5 bases). V was shortened by 6 bases and J by 0 bases, with 14 bases between the two germline ends. The CDR3 is made up of 15 amino acids. Germline V gives CDR1 MDHEN, CDR2 SYDVKM. The DNA for the CDR3 is TGTGCCAGCAGAATCGCGGGGGTAGTGAACACTGAAGCTTTCTTT. This sequence encodes CASRIAGVVNTEAFF.

The genes are TRBV29-1 and TRBJ1-3; D remains ambiguous. CDR1 is SQVTM, CDR2 ANQGSEA, per germline. V was trimmed by 4 bases and J by 0 bases, leaving 7 bases between them. This CDR3 is 13 amino acids long. CDR3: CSVVLNSGNTIYF. In DNA, the CDR3 is TGCAGCGTTGTTCTTAACTCTGGAAACACCATATATTTT.

In regard to this clone: The same CDR3 arises from other DNA sequences in this sample as well. The gene calls are TRBV18 and TRBJ1-5; the D gene is possibly TRBD1 (6 bases). Germline V lookup: CDR1 KGHSH, CDR2 LQKENI. CDR3 length: 13 residues. V was clipped by 3 bases and J by 4 bases, with 7 bases between them. This CDR3 is CASSPDRNQPQHF. CDR3 DNA: TGTGCCAGCTCACCTGACAGGAATCAGCCCCAGCATTTT.

The table lists this clone with a count of one. The rearrangement links TRBV13 to TRBJ2-1; 13 nucleotides align to TRBD2. Germline V gene data show CDR1 as PRHDT and CDR2 as FYEKMQ (reference sequence). V shed 6 bases and J 4 bases; nucleotides not matched to a gene: 6. CDR3 size: 16 residues. CDR3 in DNA: TGTGCCAGCAGTCTTAAGACTAGCGGGAGGTACAATGAGCAGTTCTTC. Its translation is CASSLKTSGRYNEQFF.

The genes are TRBV3-1 (or the pseudogene TRBV3-2) and TRBJ2-3; D possibly corresponds to TRBD2 (6 bases). Germline values: CDR1 LGHDT, CDR2 YNNKEL (reference sequence). V lost 0 bases to trimming and J lost 9 bases, with 16 bases between them. The CDR3 covers 15 residues. The CDR3 coding sequence is TGTGCCAGCAGCCAAGATAGGGCCCCGGGGGACACGCAGTATTTT. Protein sequence: CASSQDRAPGDTQYF.

V usage is TRBV30 and J usage is TRBJ1-5, with 9 bases fitting TRBD1. Germline V gene sequence: CDR1 GTSNPN, CDR2 SVGIG (reference sequence). This CDR3 has 14 amino acids. Unmatched junction bases numbered 3, after V lost 3 bases and J lost 3 bases. The CDR3: CAWSGTGNNQPQHF. The CDR3 coding sequence is TGTGCCTGGAGCGGGACAGGGAACAATCAGCCCCAGCATTTT.

The chain is built from TRBV14 and TRBJ2-1; no reliable D call. V gave up 0 bases and J gave up 0 bases, with 12 bases separating them. Looked up from germline, CDR1 is SGHDN and CDR2 is FVKESK. The CDR3 contains 17 residues. CDR3 DNA sequence: TGTGCCAGCAGCCAAGAGAAGTCACGAGGCTCCTACAATGAGCAGTTCTTC. Translating gives CASSQEKSRGSYNEQFF.

The rearrangement links TRBV4-3 to TRBJ1-4; no firm D call. V was cut by 6 bases and J by 4 bases, with 15 bases left in between. The CDR3 contains 15 residues. CDR1 and CDR2 (germline): LGHNA, YSLEER. The CDR3 loop is CASSERAAFNEKLFF. Here the CDR3 DNA reads TGCGCCAGCAGTGAGAGGGCGGCCTTTAATGAAAAACTGTTTTTT.

There are a few counts of this clone. This sequence joins TRBV19 and TRBJ1-1, with D hard to call. Germline assignment: CDR1 LNHDA and CDR2 SQIVND (reference sequence). V lost 1 base and J 0 bases, leaving 6 bases between the germline ends. CDR3 length: 14 amino acids. CDR3 sequence (DNA): TGTGCCAGTAGTATAGGCAGGTTGAACACTGAAGCTTTCTTT. This codes for CASSIGRLNTEAFF.

The chain joins TRBV9 to TRBJ1-2, with D unresolved. The germline gives CDR1 SGDLS, CDR2 YYNGEE. V lost 0 bases and J 4 bases, leaving 13 bases between the germline ends. CDR3 length: 15 amino acids. As DNA, the CDR3 is TGTGCCAGCAGCGTAGACGGGGTAGCCCTCTATGGCTACACCTTC. It encodes CASSVDGVALYGYTF.

This clone has a single count. The chain joins TRBV4-2 to TRBJ2-2; possible D gene TRBD1, 6 bases. Trimming cost V 5 bases and J 0 bases, with 10 bases left between them. The V gene's germline CDR1 is LGHNA and CDR2 YNFKEQ. The CDR3 totals 15 residues. DNA of the CDR3: TGTGCCAGCAGCTCCGGGACACCGAACACCGGGGAGCTGTTTTTT. Its translation: CASSSGTPNTGELFF.